One sample yielded the 30 T cell receptor beta chains listed below, sequenced in a study of blood T cells in healthy people across ages. Together with a sample-barcoded 5' primer, a J-beta primer mix was included in a second PCR lasting roughly 6 to 12 cycles. One entry per CDR3 protein results from TCRdb running MiXCR on the 5' RACE reads. The table includes over 950,000 distinct CDR3 sequences, 35% to 40% detected once. The sample comprised blood. The origin of the receptors is a man between 18 and 35 years old in good health.

This clonotype appeared a few times. The chain joins TRBV5-1 to TRBJ2-7; D call uncertain. Germline CDR1 and CDR2: SGHRS and YFSETQ. The CDR3 runs to 14 residues. Trimming left V 0 bases short and J 6 bases short, with 13 bases between. The DNA of the CDR3 is TGCGCCAGCAGCTTGGGGATAGCTCCGATCGAGCAGTACTTC. This encodes CASSLGIAPIEQYF.

To note about this clonotype: At one boundary the junction diverges from the germline segment, which might be a read error. This chain joins TRBV10-3 and TRBJ1-1; D is perhaps TRBD1 (6 bases). The CDR3 extends over 14 amino acids. Germline V gene sequence: CDR1 ENHRY, CDR2 SYGVKD. The CDR3: CAVSDITGRTEAFF. The CDR3 nucleotides read TGTGCCGTCAGTGACATAACAGGGAGAACTGAAGCTTTCTTT.

The sample holds a few counts of this clonotype. The chain has TRBV7-8 and TRBJ2-7, with 9 bases aligning to TRBD1. This CDR3 is built from 16 residues. CDR1 SGHVS and CDR2 FQNEAQ come from the germline V gene. V lost 4 bases and J lost 3; bases outside the gene matches: 10. CDR3 coding DNA: TGTGCCAGCAGCTCCCCGGGACAGGGACGGGGCTACGAGCAGTACTTC. This encodes CASSSPGQGRGYEQYF.

J is TRBJ2-1 and V is TRBV7-9, with a weak D call TRBD1 (7 bases). V lost 5 bases and J lost 10, with 21 bases in between. From germline, CDR1 is SEHNR and CDR2 FQNEAQ (reference sequence). The CDR3 totals 15 residues. The CDR3 loop reads CASSQTGPWGDEQFF. The CDR3 region has the DNA TGTGCCAGCAGCCAGACAGGGCCCTGGGGGGACGAGCAGTTCTTC.

This clonotype has more than one count but fewer than ten. CDR3 amino acids: CASVTADTYGYTF. CDR3 nucleotides: TGTGCCAGCGTGACAGCGGATACCTATGGCTACACCTTC. The chain has TRBV2 and TRBJ1-2, with D possibly matching TRBD1 (5 bases). The germline V gene encodes CDR1 SNHLY and CDR2 FYNNEI. The CDR3 extends over 13 amino acids. The V end was cut by 8 bases, the J end by 4 bases, with 14 bases between.

This chain uses TRBV27 with TRBJ2-7; possible D gene TRBD1, 6 bases. The V gene lost 7 bases and the J gene lost 4 bases, with 14 bases spanning the gap. The germline V gene has CDR1 MNHEY and CDR2 SMNVEV (reference sequence). The CDR3 consists of 13 residues. The CDR3 nucleotides read TGTGCCAGCATTTCCTCCACAGGGTACGAGCAGTACTTC. Its translation is CASISSTGYEQYF.

This clonotype was observed a few times. V usage is TRBV20-1 and J usage is TRBJ2-3; D may be TRBD1 or TRBD2 (5 bases each). The CDR3 is 14 residues long. The germline V gene encodes CDR1 DFQATT and CDR2 SNEGSKA (reference sequence). V gave up 6 bases and J gave up 3 bases, with 16 bases separating them. CDR3 bases: TGCAGTGCAGGGGAACGGGGCCTAACAGATACGCAGTATTTT. Its protein is CSAGERGLTDTQYF.

This sequence joins TRBV20-1 and TRBJ2-7, with no clear D. Matching the DNA end better, TRBJ2-4 makes the J call doubtful. The V gene's germline CDR1 is DFQATT and CDR2 SNEGSKA (reference sequence). CDR3 size: 14 residues. In DNA, the CDR3 is TGCAGTGCTAGAGATAGTACTGTAAGGGACATTCAGTACTTC. Translated, it gives CSARDSTVRDIQYF.

This chain uses TRBV6-1 with TRBJ1-5; D remains unclear. Germline CDR1 and CDR2: MNHNS and SASEGT. This CDR3 contains 15 residues. The V end lost 3 bases, the J end lost 2 bases, and 11 bases lay between the germline ends. The CDR3 loop reads CASSEGNFGNQPQHF. As DNA, the CDR3 is TGTGCCAGCAGTGAGGGAAATTTCGGCAATCAGCCCCAGCATTTT.

The genes are TRBV9 and TRBJ1-1; the match to TRBD1 covers 7 bases. This CDR3 spans 15 amino acids. The V segment lost 3 bases and the J segment 7 bases; nucleotides outside the gene matches: 12. The germline gives CDR1 SGDLS, CDR2 YYNGEE. CDR3 nucleotides: TGTGCCAGCAGCGATGGGACAGTAGGTCGAGGTGAAGCTTTCTTT. It specifies CASSDGTVGRGEAFF.

A few counts support this clonotype. The chain uses TRBV2 and TRBJ1-5; a weak D match, TRBD1 (6 bases). The CDR3 extends over 15 amino acids. With 6 bases removed from V and 1 base from J, the gap between germline ends came to 13 bases. Germline values: CDR1 SNHLY, CDR2 FYNNEI. The CDR3 DNA reads as TGTGCCAGCAGGGCTAGGGGGGAGAGCAATCAGCCCCAGCATTTT. Its protein is CASRARGESNQPQHF.

J is TRBJ2-3 and V is TRBV30; 7 bases are a match to TRBD2. The CDR3 is made up of 14 amino acids. Germline lookup yields CDR1 GTSNPN and CDR2 SVGIG (reference sequence). V gave up 4 bases and J gave up 3 bases; unmatched junction bases: 7. In DNA, the CDR3 is TGTGCCTGGAATAGGCGGGGGATAACAGATACGCAGTATTTT. It translates to CAWNRRGITDTQYF.

The chain couples TRBV12-3 or TRBV12-4 to TRBJ2-5, with a weak D call TRBD2 (5 bases). CDR3 length equals 16 residues. V was shortened by 2 bases and J by 6 bases, with 19 bases between the two germline ends. The CDR3 DNA follows: TGTGCCAGCAGTTTATCAGGCTCCCCGAGGGATAAGACCCAGTACTTC. As protein: CASSLSGSPRDKTQYF.

V is TRBV4-2 and J is TRBJ2-1; D is possibly TRBD2 (6 bases). V lost 1 base and J lost 3, with 10 bases in between. The CDR3 has 15 amino acids. Germline-derived CDR1 and CDR2 are LGHNA and YNFKEQ. The CDR3 nucleotides read TGTGCCAGCAGCCAAGTCTGGGGGGACTACAATGAGCAGTTCTTC. Protein product: CASSQVWGDYNEQFF.

This chain connects TRBV20-1 to TRBJ1-4; TRBD1 aligns across 7 bases. The germline V gene encodes CDR1 DFQATT and CDR2 SNEGSKA (reference sequence). This CDR3 is 14 amino acids long. The CDR3 bases are TGCAGCGCGCTTAACAGGGGTACTAATGAAAAACTGTTTTTT. Protein sequence: CSALNRGTNEKLFF.

This chain uses TRBV29-1 with TRBJ2-1; 7 nucleotides agree with TRBD2. CDR1 is SQVTM, CDR2 ANQGSEA, per germline. This CDR3 region has 16 residues. With V trimmed by 3 bases and J by 12 bases, 20 bases remained unmatched. The CDR3 bases are TGCAGCGTTGACTTGTTAGCGGGCCTGGGAACGGGGGGGCAGTTCTTC. Protein product: CSVDLLAGLGTGGQFF.

V and J are TRBV6-2 or TRBV6-3 and TRBJ1-1; 8 bases map to TRBD1. The junction had 12 bases not matched to a gene; V was cut back by 2 bases and J by 1 base. The CDR3 length is 18 residues. Germline V gene data show CDR1 as MNHEY and CDR2 as SVGEGT. The CDR3 sequence: CASSYLFGQGRRNTEAFF. As DNA, the CDR3 is TGTGCCAGCAGTTACCTTTTTGGACAGGGCCGGAGGAACACTGAAGCTTTCTTT.

The chain couples TRBV27 to TRBJ2-1, with TRBD1 matching over 7 bases. The V and J ends lost 3 bases and 0 bases, in that order; junction bases with no gene match: 5. Germline CDR1 is MNHEY and CDR2 is SMNVEV (reference sequence). This CDR3 comprises 16 residues. CDR3 protein: CASSLTGISSYNEQFF. The CDR3 region has the DNA TGTGCCAGCAGTTTGACAGGGATCAGCTCCTACAATGAGCAGTTCTTC.

This chain links TRBV2 with TRBJ1-4; D is ambiguous. The CDR3 consists of 14 residues. Germline CDR1 is SNHLY and CDR2 is FYNNEI. The CDR3 loop is CTTKGSATNEKLFF. The CDR3 DNA reads TGTACCACAAAAGGGTCTGCAACTAATGAAAAACTGTTTTTT.

This chain uses TRBV5-1 with TRBJ2-7; possible D gene TRBD1, 6 bases. Per germline, CDR1 SGHRS and CDR2 YFSETQ. The CDR3 is 14 residues long. Trimming took 5 bases from V and 1 from J, leaving 13 bases between them. Here the CDR3 reads CASSLRDISYEQYF. DNA for the CDR3: TGCGCCAGCAGTCTCCGGGACATTTCCTACGAGCAGTACTTC.

The V call is TRBV29-1, the J call TRBJ2-7, with D perhaps TRBD2 (7 bases). The CDR3 extends over 13 amino acids. V was trimmed by 6 bases and J by 7 bases, leaving 19 bases between them. Germline V gene sequence: CDR1 SQVTM, CDR2 ANQGSEA. The CDR3 DNA follows: TGCAGCGTCGAGGGGGGGCCAAACAATGAGCAGTACTTC. It translates to CSVEGGPNNEQYF.

The chain combines TRBV7-2 with TRBJ2-7; 11 bases are shared with TRBD2. CDR3 length: 16 residues. V was pared by 5 bases and J by 2 bases, with 8 bases of the junction left unmatched. The germline CDR1 and CDR2 sequences are SGHTA and FQGNSA. Here the CDR3 reads CASSIPLAGGPYEQYF. The DNA for the CDR3 is TGTGCCAGCAGCATCCCTCTAGCGGGGGGACCCTACGAGCAGTACTTC.

This clonotype was found a few times. J is TRBJ1-2 and V is TRBV29-1; D perhaps matches TRBD1 (5 bases). The germline CDR1 and CDR2 sequences are SQVTM and ANQGSEA. Trimming removed 6 bases from V and 3 bases from J, with 14 bases in between. CDR3 size: 13 residues. CDR3 sequence reads: CSVNDSPYYGYTF. The DNA of the CDR3 is TGCAGCGTAAACGACAGTCCTTACTATGGCTACACCTTC.

This rearrangement joins TRBV10-3 to TRBJ2-3; TRBD1 agrees at 7 bases. The CDR3 extends over 15 amino acids. J lost 2 bases, V lost 10 bases, and 12 bases had no gene match. From germline, CDR1 is ENHRY and CDR2 SYGVKD. CDR3 loop: CATARTGSSTDTQYF. The CDR3 region has the DNA TGTGCCACAGCCAGGACAGGCTCTTCCACAGATACGCAGTATTTT.

This clonotype was counted only a few times. The chain uses TRBV6-6 and TRBJ1-4; D remains unclear. The V end lost 6 bases, the J end lost 7 bases, and 9 bases lay between the germline ends. Germline CDR1 reads MNHNY; CDR2 reads SVGAGI (reference sequence). The CDR3 totals 12 residues. CDR3 nucleotide sequence: TGTGCCAGCAGCCTCAGGATTGAAAAACTGTTTTTT. This translates into CASSLRIEKLFF.

This clonotype has more than one count but fewer than ten. At one of its ends the junction is not consistent with the germline gene, which may arise from a read error. V and J are TRBV27 and TRBJ2-4; D remains ambiguous. Germline V gives CDR1 MNHEY, CDR2 SMNVEV (reference sequence). The CDR3 loop spans 14 amino acids. CDR3 protein: CVSSSQVLKNIQYF. Written as DNA, the CDR3 is TGTGTCAGCAGTTCCCAGGTTCTAAAAAACATTCAGTACTTC.

The chain uses TRBV7-2 and TRBJ1-1; D unresolved. CDR1 and CDR2 (germline): SGHTA, FQGNSA. The V end was cut by 2 bases, the J end by 4 bases, with 11 bases between. The CDR3 spans 14 residues. The CDR3 sequence is CASSLFVQLTEAFF. CDR3 DNA sequence: TGTGCCAGCAGCTTATTCGTTCAGCTCACTGAAGCTTTCTTT.

A few counts support this clonotype. This rearrangement joins TRBV20-1 to TRBJ2-3; tentative D call: TRBD1 (5 bases). Trimming cost V 6 bases and J 6 bases, with 16 bases left between them. CDR3 length equals 13 residues. Germline loops: CDR1 DFQATT, CDR2 SNEGSKA (reference sequence). CDR3 protein: CSAPHRSTDTQYF. The CDR3 DNA reads TGCAGTGCCCCCCACAGGTCGACGGATACGCAGTATTTT.

This clonotype has only a few counts. The chain is built from TRBV27 and TRBJ2-1, with 7 bases that match TRBD1. Germline V gene lookup returns CDR1 MNHEY and CDR2 SMNVEV (reference sequence). J gave up 1 base and V 3 bases, and 6 bases lay outside the gene matches. The CDR3 sequence is 16 residues long. The CDR3 reads CASSLTGPTSYNEQFF. CDR3 DNA sequence: TGTGCCAGCAGTTTGACAGGGCCAACTTCCTACAATGAGCAGTTCTTC.

V and J are TRBV28 and TRBJ2-3; 8 bases agree with TRBD1. With 5 bases clipped from V and 5 bases from J, the junction kept 3 bases outside the gene matches. This CDR3 contains 13 residues. The V gene's germline CDR1 is MDHEN and CDR2 SYDVKM. The CDR3 DNA is TGTGCCAGCAGTATACAGGGGGTAGATACGCAGTATTTT. Translation gives CASSIQGVDTQYF. The full variable domain, rest sourced from reference TRBV28 and TRBJ2-3, is DVKVTQSSRYLVKRTGEKVFLECVQDMDHENMFWYRQDPGLGLRLIYFSYDVKMKEKGDIPEGYSVSREKKERFSLILESASTNQTSMYLCASSIQGVDTQYFGPGTRLTVL.